This TCR beta chain is from a study of T-cell reconstitution after alpha-beta-depleted transplantation in children. The study's findings and limits: Surviving thymic progenitors and recipient T cells were the source of high TCRbeta diversity at day 60 in some patients.

Molecular barcoding with unique molecular identifiers was used for the TCRbeta library. TCRdb processed the PCR reads anew with MiXCR; each CDR3 protein has one entry. The data contain around 300,000 distinct CDR3 sequences, roughly 10% of them singletons. Worth noting for this clonotype: Its antigen is as yet unknown. A read error may be the cause here, since a much bigger clone is one base away. The CDR3 does not close with the conserved phenylalanine or tryptophan, likely indicating a read error.

The CDR3 consists of 16 residues. Germline values: CDR1 KGHSH, CDR2 LQKENI. V was shortened by 5 bases and J by 4 bases, with 18 bases between the two germline ends. The origin of this receptor is a male patient between 2 and 10 years old who had a stem cell transplant for chronic granulomatous disease, so the T cells may come from the graft donor. The sample was peripheral blood, taken 180 days after TCRalphabeta/CD19-depleted stem cell transplant. The chain carries TRBV18 and TRBJ1-5; D perhaps matches TRBD1 (5 bases). CDR3 in amino acids: CASSLVSGTVNQPQHL. The CDR3 DNA reads as TGTGCCAGCTCATTAGTATCCGGGACGGTAAATCAGCCCCAGCATCTT.